Shown below are 32 T cell receptor beta chains from a single sample sequenced in a study of CD8 T cells in Susac syndrome. Roughly 0.45 to 1 ug RNA was reverse transcribed with random hexamers. TCRdb passed the immunoSEQ multiplex PCR reads through MiXCR, listing each CDR3 protein once. The data show a few hundred thousand distinct CDR3 sequences, around 85% seen once. The sequenced sample was CD8+ T cells from PBMCs. The source of these receptors is a human donor with multiple sclerosis.

The CDR3 DNA sequence: TGCAGTGCTAGGGCGGATACGCAGTATTTT. Protein sequence: CSARADTQYF. The J gene is TRBJ2-3, the V gene TRBV20-1; D is undetermined. The V gene's germline CDR1 is DFQATT and CDR2 SNEGSKA (reference sequence). The CDR3 spans 10 residues. V gave up 3 bases and J gave up 6 bases, with 4 bases separating them.

V gene TRBV5-1 combines with J gene TRBJ2-1; 9 bases match TRBD2. Germline CDR1 is SGHRS and CDR2 is YFSETQ. The CDR3 contains 17 residues. The V and J ends lost 1 base and 2 bases, in that order; junction bases with no gene match: 7. CDR3 DNA: TGCGCCAGCAGCTTGAGAAAAAGCGGGGGGCCCTACAATGAGCAGTTCTTC. The encoded protein is CASSLRKSGGPYNEQFF.

The table lists this clonotype with a few counts. The chain recombines TRBV4-1 with TRBJ1-3; unclear D gene. Between the trimmed V and J ends, which lost 4 bases and 0 bases, there was a span of 13 bases. The CDR3 loop spans 16 amino acids. Germline V CDR1 and CDR2: MGHRA, YSYEKL. The CDR3 DNA follows: TGCGCCAGCAGCCCTTACGCTGACACCTCTGGAAACACCATATATTTT. It encodes CASSPYADTSGNTIYF.

In its sample, this clonotype was seen once. The V and J genes are TRBV4-1 and TRBJ2-7; TRBD1 is a possible D gene (5 bases). V dropped 0 bases and J dropped 0 bases, with 9 bases sitting between them. CDR3 length equals 15 residues. In germline, CDR1 is MGHRA, CDR2 YSYEKL. The DNA of the CDR3 is TGCGCCAGCAGCCAAGAACACAGGAGCTCCTACGAGCAGTACTTC. It specifies CASSQEHRSSYEQYF.

CDR3 region: CASRPGQGSPLHF. The DNA of the CDR3 is TGTGCCAGCAGGCCGGGACAGGGTTCACCCCTCCACTTT. The chain couples TRBV27 to TRBJ1-6; TRBD1 matches at 9 bases. The germline V gene encodes CDR1 MNHEY and CDR2 SMNVEV (reference sequence). V shed 6 bases, J shed 9 bases, and the junction held 3 bases outside the gene matches. The CDR3 is made up of 13 amino acids.

The gene calls are TRBV6-1 and TRBJ2-3, with 7 nucleotides matching TRBD1. The CDR3 is 13 residues long. J lost 14 bases, V lost 4 bases, and 12 bases had no gene match. Germline CDR1 and CDR2: MNHNS and SASEGT. The CDR3: CASSVGLQGLPYF. CDR3 in DNA: TGTGCCAGCAGTGTAGGGCTACAGGGGCTCCCGTATTTT.

This clonotype was recorded a few times. This chain joins TRBV28 and TRBJ2-1; D possibly uses TRBD1 or TRBD2 (5 bases each). Germline CDR1 MDHEN, CDR2 SYDVKM. CDR3 length: 15 amino acids. V lost 3 bases to trimming and J lost 10 bases, with 19 bases between them. The chain's CDR3 is CASSFLRTGGDEQFF. For the CDR3, the DNA is TGTGCCAGCAGTTTTCTACGGACTGGGGGAGACGAGCAGTTCTTC.

The chain uses TRBV19 and TRBJ2-7; 7 nucleotides line up with TRBD1. The CDR3 totals 14 residues. Germline lookup yields CDR1 LNHDA and CDR2 SQIVND (reference sequence). The J segment lost 3 bases and the V segment lost 3 bases, leaving 5 bases of the junction unmatched. The chain's CDR3 is CASSITGVGYEQYF. CDR3 nucleotide sequence: TGTGCCAGTAGTATTACAGGGGTCGGCTACGAGCAGTACTTC.

This chain uses TRBV7-2 with TRBJ2-2, with D possibly matching TRBD1 (6 bases). The CDR3 spans 16 residues. Germline loops: CDR1 SGHTA, CDR2 FQGNSA. The germline V and J ends were trimmed by 4 bases and 2 bases, with 14 bases remaining between them. CDR3 region: CASSSMWTVNTGELFF. DNA of the CDR3: TGTGCCAGCAGCTCCATGTGGACAGTAAACACCGGGGAGCTGTTTTTT.

In nucleotides, the CDR3 is TGCGCCAGCAGCCTCCATGTTTCGGACACTGAAGCTTTCTTT. Translation gives CASSLHVSDTEAFF. V and J are TRBV4-1 and TRBJ1-1; D gene uncertain. V was pared by 4 bases and J by 3 bases, with 12 bases between. Germline-derived CDR1 and CDR2 are MGHRA and YSYEKL. The CDR3 runs to 14 residues.

With respect to this clonotype: One end of the junction does not line up with germline, which may come from a read error. J is TRBJ2-2 and V is TRBV29-1, with a possible D match to TRBD2 (6 bases). CDR1 and CDR2 (germline): SQVTM, ANQGSEA. This CDR3 has 13 amino acids. The DNA for the CDR3 is TGCAGCGTTCTCGCGGGGCAAGGAGGGGAGCTGTGTTTT. Encoded protein: CSVLAGQGGELCF.

This rearrangement joins TRBV12-3 or TRBV12-4 to TRBJ2-4; a weak D match, TRBD1 (6 bases). With 4 bases removed from V and 8 bases from J, the gap between germline ends came to 12 bases. The CDR3 runs 13 residues. The CDR3 spells CASSYVEGDIQYF. CDR3 bases: TGTGCCAGCAGTTACGTTGAGGGGGACATTCAGTACTTC.

The chain uses TRBV23-1 and TRBJ1-5; 8 nucleotides agree with TRBD1. TRBV23-1 is labeled an ORF, and its function is uncertain. The CDR3 has 16 residues. V dropped 6 bases and J dropped 7; count of bases not matched to a gene: 14. In DNA form, the CDR3 reads TGCGCCAGCAGCGGACAGGGCGAGTGGGGGGGACAGCCCCAGCATTTT. It is translated as CASSGQGEWGGQPQHF.

The chain uses TRBV4-1 and TRBJ1-1; TRBD1 might be the D (6 bases). The CDR3 contains 14 residues. V gave up 0 bases and J gave up 4 bases, with 9 bases separating them. CDR1 is MGHRA, CDR2 YSYEKL, per germline. DNA for the CDR3: TGCGCCAGCAGCCAAGAGAGGGGGGTCACTGAAGCTTTCTTT. It codes for CASSQERGVTEAFF.

This rearrangement joins TRBV7-9 to TRBJ1-4; D may be TRBD1 (5 bases). Trimming left V 5 bases short and J 8 bases short, with 12 bases between. This CDR3 is 13 amino acids long. The V gene's germline CDR1 is SEHNR and CDR2 FQNEAQ (reference sequence). The CDR3 nucleotides read TGTGCCAGCAGCCAAGAGGACAAGGAAAAACTGTTTTTT. This gives the protein CASSQEDKEKLFF.

CDR3 sequence reads: CATSSGSGTNTDTQYF. CDR3 nucleotide sequence: TGTGCCACCAGCAGCGGGAGCGGGACAAACACAGATACGCAGTATTTT. The chain combines TRBV15 with TRBJ2-3; a weak D match, TRBD2 (7 bases). The length of the CDR3 is 16 residues. From germline, CDR1 is LNHNV and CDR2 YYDKDF (reference sequence). Between the trimmed V and J ends, which lost 3 bases and 2 bases, there was a span of 15 bases.

The chain recombines TRBV5-1 with TRBJ2-1; 10 positions agree with TRBD1. There are 15 residues in the CDR3. Looked up from germline, CDR1 is SGHRS and CDR2 is YFSETQ. Trimming removed 2 bases from V and 7 bases from J; junction bases left unmatched: 6. The CDR3 spells CASSFRDRGENEQFF. CDR3 bases: TGCGCCAGCAGCTTCCGGGACAGGGGCGAGAATGAGCAGTTCTTC. Using reference TRBV5-1 and TRBJ2-1 for the parts outside the CDR3, the full variable domain is KAGVTQTPRYLIKTRGQQVTLSCSPISGHRSVSWYQQTPGQGLQFLFEYFSETQRNKGNFPGRFSGRQFSNSRSEMNVSTLELGDSALYLCASSFRDRGENEQFFGPGTRLTVL.

Only one count was recorded for this clonotype. This rearrangement joins TRBV11-2 to TRBJ2-2; weak D call: TRBD2 (5 bases). CDR3 length: 20 residues. Germline CDR1 SGHAT, CDR2 FQNNGV. Trimming removed 2 bases at V and 5 bases at J, with 27 bases between. The CDR3 spells CASSLWQGPGRAFGTGELFF. CDR3 DNA sequence: TGTGCCAGCAGCTTATGGCAAGGGCCTGGGCGGGCCTTTGGTACCGGGGAGCTGTTTTTT.

On this clonotype itself: Germline and junction disagree at one end, which may indicate a read error. The chain uses TRBV28 and TRBJ2-7; tentatively, D is TRBD1 or TRBD2 (6 bases each). Germline values: CDR1 MDHEN, CDR2 SYDVKM. The CDR3 has 13 amino acids. CDR3 sequence (DNA): TGTGCCAGCAGCATGGGGGGCTACTACGAGCAGTGCTTC. This encodes CASSMGGYYEQCF.

CDR3 sequence reads: CASSQELAGTSEQFF. Written as DNA, the CDR3 is TGTGCCAGCAGCCAAGAACTAGCGGGGACCTCTGAGCAGTTCTTC. The V and J genes are TRBV4-2 and TRBJ2-1; 10 bases map to TRBD2. J was trimmed by 9 bases and V by 0 bases; bases with no gene match: 5. This CDR3 contains 15 residues. Germline assignment: CDR1 LGHNA and CDR2 YNFKEQ.

This chain's CDR3 is CASSADPAGVYGYTF. The CDR3 DNA sequence: TGTGCCAGCAGTGCGGACCCGGCGGGCGTCTATGGCTACACCTTC. V usage is TRBV6-1 and J usage is TRBJ1-2; D unclear. The germline V gene has CDR1 MNHNS and CDR2 SASEGT. V dropped 4 bases and J dropped 4 bases, with 16 bases sitting between them. The CDR3 contains 15 residues.

The chain links TRBV30 to TRBJ1-2, with 8 bases aligning to TRBD1. Germline V lookup: CDR1 GTSNPN, CDR2 SVGIG (reference sequence). This CDR3 is built from 13 residues. V gave up 1 base and J gave up 5 bases; unmatched junction bases: 3. CDR3 region: CAWSDNRGYGYTF. CDR3 coding DNA: TGTGCCTGGAGTGATAACAGGGGGTATGGCTACACCTTC.

CDR3 residues: CSVERGRDIWYQETQYF. CDR3 sequence (DNA): TGCAGCGTTGAAAGGGGCCGGGACATCTGGTACCAAGAGACCCAGTACTTC. V gene TRBV29-1 combines with J gene TRBJ2-5; D is perhaps TRBD1 (6 bases). This CDR3 has 17 residues. Between the trimmed V and J ends, which lost 2 bases and 0 bases, there was a span of 19 bases. From germline, CDR1 is SQVTM and CDR2 ANQGSEA.

The rearrangement joins TRBV7-9 to TRBJ2-7, with a possible D match to TRBD2 (6 bases). The CDR3 is made up of 16 amino acids. V lost 3 bases to trimming and J lost 2 bases, with 17 bases between them. The germline V gene encodes CDR1 SEHNR and CDR2 FQNEAQ (reference sequence). In DNA form, the CDR3 reads TGTGCCAGCAGCTTGGGACCGGGACTCTACCCCTACGAGCAGTACTTC. Its translation: CASSLGPGLYPYEQYF.

The rearrangement links TRBV29-1 to TRBJ2-2; the D is unclear. V was cut by 8 bases and J by 3 bases, with 7 bases left in between. The CDR3 is 11 amino acids. Looked up from germline, CDR1 is SQVTM and CDR2 is ANQGSEA. The CDR3 nucleotides read TGCAGCATGTGGGACACCGGGGAGCTGTTTTTT. It specifies CSMWDTGELFF.

The chain carries TRBV12-3 or TRBV12-4 and TRBJ1-1; D ambiguous. The CDR3 is made up of 13 amino acids. V was shortened by 3 bases and J by 6 bases, with 11 bases between the two germline ends. CDR3 sequence reads: CASSLREGAEAFF. The CDR3, as DNA: TGTGCCAGCAGTTTGCGGGAAGGAGCTGAAGCTTTCTTT.

The chain links TRBV29-1 to TRBJ2-1; D call uncertain. The germline CDR1 and CDR2 sequences are SQVTM and ANQGSEA. V lost 1 base and J lost 8, with 6 bases in between. This CDR3 comprises 11 residues. In DNA form, the CDR3 reads TGCAGCGTTGAAGGATGGGATGAGCAGTTCTTC. This encodes CSVEGWDEQFF.

The chain's CDR3 is CASSQESPGGEKLFF. The CDR3 region has the DNA TGCGCCAGCAGCCAAGAGAGTCCAGGGGGTGAAAAACTGTTTTTT. This chain uses TRBV4-1 with TRBJ1-4; 7 nucleotides match TRBD1. Germline loops: CDR1 MGHRA, CDR2 YSYEKL. This CDR3 region has 15 residues. V lost 0 bases and J lost 7; bases outside the gene matches: 5.

The chain uses TRBV10-3 and TRBJ2-1; TRBD2 matches at 7 bases. This CDR3 comprises 16 residues. The ends lost 5 bases at V and 3 bases at J; junction bases unmatched: 10. Germline CDR1 reads ENHRY; CDR2 reads SYGVKD. The CDR3 sequence: CAISPVGREDYNEQFF. CDR3 coding DNA: TGTGCCATCAGTCCAGTCGGCCGGGAGGACTACAATGAGCAGTTCTTC.

The chain employs TRBV30 and TRBJ2-1, with D perhaps being TRBD1 or TRBD2 (5 bases each). Trimming removed 8 bases from V and 8 bases from J, with 10 bases in between. Looked up from germline, CDR1 is GTSNPN and CDR2 is SVGIG (reference sequence). This CDR3 region has 10 residues. CDR3 DNA sequence: TGTGCCAGAGGGGTCGATGAGCAGTTCTTC. Translation: CARGVDEQFF.

This clonotype has a handful of counts. The rearrangement links TRBV4-2 to TRBJ2-3; the D is unclear. The V end lost 7 bases, the J end lost 0 bases, and 14 bases lay between the germline ends. The CDR3 is made up of 15 amino acids. Per germline, CDR1 LGHNA and CDR2 YNFKEQ. The CDR3 coding sequence is TGTGCCAGCACCGATACGGTCACTAGCACAGATACGCAGTATTTT. It translates to CASTDTVTSTDTQYF.

The genes are TRBV14 and TRBJ2-5, with D tentatively TRBD2 (6 bases). The V end lost 3 bases, the J end lost 1 base, and 12 bases lay between the germline ends. The CDR3 runs 15 residues. The germline gives CDR1 SGHDN, CDR2 FVKESK. CDR3 in DNA: TGTGCCAGCAGCCAGGAATGGACTACCCAAGAGACCCAGTACTTC. This translates into CASSQEWTTQETQYF.